The 23 T cell receptor beta chains reported below all come from one sample, sequenced in a study of spatial heterogeneity in lung cancer. Study findings and constraints: Tumor mutation count correlated with how many alpha and beta TCRs expanded intratumorally.

Time point indicated: sample taken at primary tumor resection. The antigens for these receptors are not known. TCRdb called the 5' RACE reads again in MiXCR, with one record for every CDR3 protein. The sample consists of 600 to 800 distinct CDR3 sequences, about a sixth of them appearing once. This specimen was lung tumor tissue, taken at surgery. These receptors were taken from a female donor with early-stage non-small cell lung cancer.

This clonotype is deemed large. V and J are TRBV7-8 and TRBJ2-2; D not certain. V was trimmed by 5 bases and J by 0 bases, leaving 7 bases between them. In germline, CDR1 is SGHVS, CDR2 FQNEAQ. The CDR3 has 14 amino acids. CDR3 residues: CASSADTNTGELFF. CDR3 bases: TGTGCCAGCAGCGCGGATACGAACACCGGGGAGCTGTTTTTT.

This chain connects TRBV19 to TRBJ2-1; TRBD1 is a possible D gene (5 bases). Germline assignment: CDR1 LNHDA and CDR2 SQIVND (reference sequence). Trimming cost V 0 bases and J 12 bases, with 15 bases left between them. This CDR3 spans 14 amino acids. For the CDR3, the DNA is TGTGCCAGTAGTATAGACAGGGTCAAGGATGGGCAGTTCTTC. Protein sequence: CASSIDRVKDGQFF.

This clonotype is categorized as large (0.1 to 1%). Here the CDR3 DNA reads TGTGCCAGTAGTATATCCGTCTATGGCTACACCTTC. Protein product: CASSISVYGYTF. V is TRBV19 and J is TRBJ1-2; D ambiguous. V gave up 2 bases and J gave up 4 bases, with 5 bases separating them. The V gene's germline CDR1 is LNHDA and CDR2 SQIVND (reference sequence). CDR3 size: 12 residues.

The chain carries TRBV5-1 and TRBJ2-7; 10 bases are shared with TRBD1. The CDR3 runs 15 residues. V shed 0 bases and J 6 bases; nucleotides not matched to a gene: 6. CDR1 and CDR2 (germline): SGHRS, YFSETQ. In DNA, the CDR3 is TGCGCCAGCAGCTTGGGGTCGGGACAGGGGACCGAGCAGTACTTC. Translated: CASSLGSGQGTEQYF.

This clonotype is deemed large (0.1 to 1%). The CDR3 loop is CASSPAGGRDGYTF. DNA of the CDR3: TGTGCCAGCAGCCCGGCAGGGGGCCGGGATGGCTACACCTTC. The chain is built from TRBV4-2 and TRBJ1-2, with 8 positions matching TRBD1. Germline V gives CDR1 LGHNA, CDR2 YNFKEQ. Trimming took 4 bases from V and 6 from J; bases not matched to a gene: 7. CDR3 length: 14 amino acids.

The V gene is TRBV5-1, the J gene TRBJ2-7; D is possibly TRBD2 (5 bases). The CDR3 is 12 residues long. Trimming stripped 3 bases from V and 2 bases from J, with 6 bases between. CDR1 is SGHRS, CDR2 YFSETQ, per germline. The CDR3 loop reads CASSSGAYEQYF. The CDR3 coding sequence is TGCGCCAGCAGCTCCGGGGCCTACGAGCAGTACTTC.

CDR3 sequence (DNA): TGTGCCAGCAGCCGCGTCCCGGGTGTAGAGACCCAGTACTTC. This sequence encodes CASSRVPGVETQYF. The chain couples TRBV7-6 to TRBJ2-5; D call uncertain. Germline V gene lookup returns CDR1 SGHVS and CDR2 FNYEAQ. The V and J ends lost 5 bases and 4 bases respectively, with 14 bases between them. This CDR3 region has 14 residues.

By share, this clonotype counts as large. The rearrangement uses TRBV6-6 and TRBJ2-7; a weak D match, TRBD1 (6 bases). Trimming took off 6 bases at V and 0 bases at J, with 9 bases between the two ends. Germline assignment: CDR1 MNHNY and CDR2 SVGAGI (reference sequence). The CDR3 covers 13 residues. The CDR3 region has the DNA TGTGCCAGCAGCATGGACAGCTCCTACGAGCAGTACGTC. As protein: CASSMDSSYEQYV.

A few counts support this clonotype. The V call is TRBV6-6, the J call TRBJ2-5, with TRBD2 matching over 7 bases. This CDR3 comprises 16 residues. V trimming: 6 bases; J trimming: 1 base; junction bases outside the gene matches: 11. Per the germline V gene, CDR1 is MNHNY and CDR2 is SVGAGI (reference sequence). Written as DNA, the CDR3 is TGTGCCAGCAGACCACGTTCCGGGAGGCTCCAAGAGACCCAGTACTTC. Protein product: CASRPRSGRLQETQYF.

This clonotype was counted a few times. V and J are TRBV5-5 and TRBJ2-1; tentatively, D is TRBD2 (6 bases). The CDR3 totals 15 residues. Germline V CDR1 and CDR2: SGHKS, YYEKEE (reference sequence). Trimming stripped 2 bases from V and 2 bases from J, with 11 bases between. The CDR3: CASSFTGLPYNEQFF. DNA for the CDR3: TGTGCCAGCAGCTTCACGGGACTTCCCTACAATGAGCAGTTCTTC.

This clonotype was picked up one time. The V gene is TRBV7-2, the J gene TRBJ2-1; 10 nucleotides agree with TRBD2. This CDR3 region has 15 residues. Trimming took 5 bases from V and 6 from J; bases not matched to a gene: 7. Germline V gene data show CDR1 as SGHTA and CDR2 as FQGNSA. The CDR3 DNA follows: TGTGCCAGCAGCCCGCTAGCGGGAGTGGCCAATGAGCAGTTCTTC. This codes for CASSPLAGVANEQFF.

This clonotype is labeled medium-sized. This chain joins TRBV4-2 and TRBJ2-1; D possibly corresponds to TRBD1 (6 bases). The ends were cut back, 1 base at V and 2 bases at J, with 12 bases in the middle. Germline V lookup: CDR1 LGHNA, CDR2 YNFKEQ. The CDR3 contains 16 residues. The CDR3 DNA reads as TGTGCCAGCAGCCAAGCTACAGGGTCTCCCTACAATGAGCAGTTCTTC. Protein product: CASSQATGSPYNEQFF.

This clonotype was counted between two and nine times. The chain employs TRBV7-2 and TRBJ2-7; 8 nucleotides agree with TRBD2. This CDR3 has 14 residues. Unmatched junction bases numbered 4, after V lost 5 bases and J lost 1 base. Germline-derived CDR1 and CDR2 are SGHTA and FQGNSA. The CDR3 DNA sequence: TGTGCCAGCAGCCGGACTAGCCTTTCCTACGAGCAGTACTTC. The encoded protein is CASSRTSLSYEQYF.

Relative to its sample, this clonotype is medium-sized (0.01 to 0.1%). The chain is built from TRBV5-1 and TRBJ2-1; TRBD1 agrees at 7 bases. The ends lost 3 bases at V and 9 bases at J; junction bases unmatched: 3. Germline lookup yields CDR1 SGHRS and CDR2 YFSETQ. The CDR3 contains 12 residues. The CDR3 loop is CASSWTGFEQFF. The CDR3 DNA reads as TGCGCCAGCAGCTGGACAGGTTTTGAGCAGTTCTTC.

By proportion, this clonotype is medium-sized. The chain joins TRBV6-5 to TRBJ2-3, with D maybe TRBD1 (5 bases). V shed 6 bases and J shed 3 bases, with 16 bases lying between them. CDR3 length equals 15 residues. Germline CDR1 is MNHEY and CDR2 is SVGAGI. This CDR3 is CASSTRGQHTDTQYF. As DNA, the CDR3 is TGTGCCAGCAGCACTCGTGGACAACATACAGATACGCAGTATTTT.

Comments on this clonotype: This clone may be a read error of a much larger clone one base away. The chain uses TRBV7-2 and TRBJ2-7; 7 bases match TRBD2. The CDR3 consists of 12 residues. Germline values: CDR1 SGHTA, CDR2 FQGNSA. CDR3 nucleotide sequence: TGTGTCAGCAGCGGGATTTCTTACGAGCAGTACGTC. Amino acid sequence: CVSSGISYEQYV.

The V gene is TRBV25-1, the J gene TRBJ2-3; TRBD2 is a possible D gene (5 bases). This CDR3 contains 15 residues. Germline CDR1 MGHDK, CDR2 SYGVNS. V dropped 3 bases and J dropped 0 bases, with 10 bases sitting between them. CDR3 DNA sequence: TGTGCCAGCAGTGAGTTAGCGTTTAGCACAGATACGCAGTATTTT. This codes for CASSELAFSTDTQYF. Filled out from reference TRBV25-1 and TRBJ2-3, the complete variable domain reads EADIYQTPRYLVIGTGKKITLECSQTMGHDKMYWYQQDPGMELHLIHYSYGVNSTEKGDLSSESTVSRIRTEHFPLTLESARPSHTSQYLCASSELAFSTDTQYFGPGTRLTVL.

This clonotype is termed large. V usage is TRBV5-1 and J usage is TRBJ2-3; 9 bases agree with TRBD2. In germline, CDR1 is SGHRS, CDR2 YFSETQ. The CDR3 totals 15 residues. V shed 4 bases and J 4 bases; nucleotides not matched to a gene: 7. The CDR3 protein is CASSRSGSQADTQYF. The CDR3 DNA follows: TGCGCCAGCAGCCGTAGCGGGAGTCAGGCAGATACGCAGTATTTT.

This clonotype is termed medium-sized. This rearrangement joins TRBV7-2 to TRBJ2-3; 8 positions agree with TRBD2. V shed 2 bases, J shed 0 bases, and the junction held 7 bases outside the gene matches. The CDR3 runs 17 residues. Germline CDR1 is SGHTA and CDR2 is FQGNSA. CDR3 residues: CASSLRTSLSSTDTQYF. DNA of the CDR3: TGTGCCAGCAGCTTAAGGACTAGCCTTTCTAGCACAGATACGCAGTATTTT.

This clonotype is large within its sample. The rearrangement joins TRBV5-1 to TRBJ2-7; either TRBD1 or TRBD2 may fit D (5 bases each). V was shortened by 4 bases and J by 1 base, with 15 bases between the two germline ends. Per the germline V gene, CDR1 is SGHRS and CDR2 is YFSETQ. This CDR3 spans 15 amino acids. CDR3 residues: CASSPAGTESYEQYV. DNA of the CDR3: TGCGCCAGCAGCCCCGCCGGGACGGAGTCCTACGAGCAGTACGTC.

The gene calls are TRBV6-2 or TRBV6-3 and TRBJ1-1, with D tentatively TRBD1 (5 bases). The CDR3 has 12 residues. Germline V gene sequence: CDR1 MNHEY, CDR2 SVGEGT. Trimming took 2 bases from V and 6 from J, leaving 7 bases between them. The CDR3 loop is CASSYIRAEAFF. As DNA, the CDR3 is TGTGCCAGCAGTTACATCAGGGCTGAAGCTTTCTTT.

This clonotype was seen only a few times. The chain carries TRBV12-3 or TRBV12-4 and TRBJ1-2; D gene uncertain. CDR3 length equals 13 residues. Trimming stripped 2 bases from V and 5 bases from J, with 9 bases between. The CDR3 DNA is TGTGCCAGCAGTTTACGGACGGATTATGGCTACACCTTC. Translation gives CASSLRTDYGYTF.

This clonotype is large (0.1 to 1%) in the sample. The chain recombines TRBV11-2 with TRBJ2-3; possible D gene TRBD2, 5 bases. This CDR3 is 12 amino acids long. The V gene lost 7 bases and the J gene lost 9 bases, with 14 bases spanning the gap. The germline V gene encodes CDR1 SGHAT and CDR2 FQNNGV. CDR3 protein: CASTGLGKTQYF. The CDR3 bases are TGTGCCAGCACCGGACTCGGGAAGACGCAGTATTTT.